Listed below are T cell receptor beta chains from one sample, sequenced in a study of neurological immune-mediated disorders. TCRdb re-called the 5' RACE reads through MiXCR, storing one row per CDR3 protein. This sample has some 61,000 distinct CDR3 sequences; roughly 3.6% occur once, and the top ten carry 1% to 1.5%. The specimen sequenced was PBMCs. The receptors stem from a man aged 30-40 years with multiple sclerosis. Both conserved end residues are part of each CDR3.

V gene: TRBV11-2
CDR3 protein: CASSLRTRLQGGYTF

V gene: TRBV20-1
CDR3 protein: CSAGTGRYTDTQYF

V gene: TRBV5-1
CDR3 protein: CASSLGYGRDYEQYF

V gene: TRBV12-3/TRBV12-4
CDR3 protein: CASSWGWGGSPLNF

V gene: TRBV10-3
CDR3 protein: CASRERGQPNYGYTF

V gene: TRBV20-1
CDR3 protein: CSARDRSHSASTDTQYF

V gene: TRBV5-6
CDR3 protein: CASSFGTTTYEQYF

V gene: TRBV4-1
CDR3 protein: CASSQDGYGVPEAFF

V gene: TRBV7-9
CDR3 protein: CASSDPLGGYTF

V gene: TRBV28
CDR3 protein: CASSLGPHSSNEQFF

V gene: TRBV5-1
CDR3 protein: CASSVDQVTDTQYF

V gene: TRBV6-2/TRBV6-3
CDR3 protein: CASEPGFGAYEQYF

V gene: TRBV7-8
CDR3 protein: CASSLPGGGNQPQHF

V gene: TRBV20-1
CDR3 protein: CSASNRGTNEKLFF

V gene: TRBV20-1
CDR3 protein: CSARDGYIQYF